This entry features one T cell receptor (beta chain) sequence. Its specificity is not known. The data were taken from a study of cytomegalovirus exposure and HLA in healthy donors. Points from the study as a whole: Further analysis was carried out later, and it showed several of the most significant clusters appearing linked to common viral pathogens. On later analysis, the bulk of CMV-associated TCR beta chains appeared to be HLA-restricted.

Vbeta (60) and Jbeta (13) primers were used in the PCR. The method was immunoSEQ multiplex PCR; TCRdb's version includes in-frame clones alone and lacks a portion of them. The sample has approximately 160,000 clones, around 68% seen once. Trimming removed 7 bases at V and 2 bases at J, with 12 bases between. CDR1 is SGHAT, CDR2 FQNNGV, per germline. The CDR3 length is 13 residues. The sequencing sample was made of PBMCs. The TCR sequence derives from a woman aged 40 to 55 in good health and CMV-seropositive. The chain uses TRBV11-2 and TRBJ2-7; D remains unclear. This CDR3 is CASKPSVAYEQYF. In nucleotides, the CDR3 is TGTGCCAGCAAACCTAGTGTAGCCTACGAGCAGTACTTC. Filled out from reference TRBV11-2 and TRBJ2-7, the complete variable domain reads EAGVAQSPRYKIIEKRQSVAFWCNPISGHATLYWYQQILGQGPKLLIQFQNNGVVDDSQLPKDRFSAERLKGVDSTLKIQPAKLEDSAVYLCASKPSVAYEQYFGPGTRLTVT.